The 26 T cell receptor beta chains below all came from one sample that was sequenced in a study of blood T cell repertoires in COVID-19. This table comes from immunoSEQ multiplex PCR, and its TCRdb copy is limited to in-frame clones, with some not included. The data contain around 300,000 clones, 89% of them singletons. The material sequenced was peripheral blood. These receptors originate from a woman in her thirties or forties who had recovered from COVID-19.

The chain links TRBV3-1 (or the pseudogene TRBV3-2) to TRBJ2-7; a possible D gene is TRBD1 (6 bases). Trimming removed 1 base from V and 5 bases from J, with 9 bases in between. This CDR3 contains 13 residues. In germline, CDR1 is LGHDT, CDR2 YNNKEL (reference sequence). The CDR3 here is CASSQAGVDEQYF. In DNA, the CDR3 is TGTGCCAGCAGCCAAGCAGGGGTGGACGAGCAGTACTTC.

This clone appeared a single time. V is TRBV5-5 and J is TRBJ2-7, with TRBD1 matching over 11 bases. CDR3 size: 14 residues. Germline CDR1 SGHKS, CDR2 YYEKEE (reference sequence). Trimming cost V 4 bases and J 3 bases; bases outside gene matches: 3. This CDR3 is CASSRGQGDYEQYF. DNA for the CDR3: TGTGCCAGCAGCAGGGGACAGGGGGACTACGAGCAGTACTTC.

This chain connects TRBV7-9 to TRBJ2-7, with 10 bases lining up with TRBD1. Germline CDR1 is SEHNR and CDR2 is FQNEAQ (reference sequence). The trim removed 3 bases at V and 7 bases at J, leaving 12 bases unmatched. The CDR3 extends over 16 amino acids. The CDR3 region has the DNA TGTGCCAGCAGCTTTGCGGGGACAGGGGCCTCCAGTGAGCAGTACTTC. Protein product: CASSFAGTGASSEQYF.

The gene calls are TRBV18 and TRBJ2-7; unclear D gene. The CDR3 sequence is 14 residues long. CDR1 KGHSH and CDR2 LQKENI come from the germline V gene. The V gene lost 3 bases and the J gene lost 2 bases, with 11 bases spanning the gap. CDR3 coding DNA: TGTGCCAGCTCACCGGGCAGCTTAACCTACGAGCAGTACTTC. This codes for CASSPGSLTYEQYF.

This chain links TRBV30 with TRBJ1-1; D remains unclear. V lost 5 bases to trimming and J lost 1 base, with 11 bases between them. Germline V gene data show CDR1 as GTSNPN and CDR2 as SVGIG (reference sequence). The CDR3 runs to 13 residues. CDR3 in amino acids: CAWEREENTEAFF. The CDR3 DNA follows: TGTGCCTGGGAGAGGGAGGAGAACACTGAAGCTTTCTTT.

V usage is TRBV3-1 (or the pseudogene TRBV3-2) and J usage is TRBJ2-2; 13 nucleotides align to TRBD2. The CDR3 spans 18 residues. The V and J ends lost 3 bases and 6 bases, in that order; junction bases with no gene match: 10. CDR1 is LGHDT, CDR2 YNNKEL, per germline (reference sequence). The CDR3 coding sequence is TGTGCCAGCAGCCAGGAACCCGGACTAGCGGGAGTCGCCGGGGAGCTGTTTTTT. Its translation is CASSQEPGLAGVAGELFF.

The chain is built from TRBV28 and TRBJ1-2, with D unresolved. CDR1 and CDR2 from the germline V gene are MDHEN and SYDVKM. The length of the CDR3 is 16 residues. Trimming pared 8 bases from V and 4 bases from J, leaving 23 bases between. CDR3 sequence (DNA): TGTGCCAGCCGACCCCGTCGGAGTGCTCTCACCTATGGCTACACCTTC. Its protein product is CASRPRRSALTYGYTF.

CDR3 residues: CASSPMVTGTGELFF. In nucleotides, the CDR3 is TGTGCCAGCAGCCCTATGGTGACGGGCACCGGGGAGCTGTTTTTT. This chain joins TRBV7-8 and TRBJ2-2; D remains ambiguous. Trimming took 5 bases from V and 4 from J, leaving 14 bases between them. This CDR3 has 15 residues. Per germline, CDR1 SGHVS and CDR2 FQNEAQ.

The rearrangement joins TRBV6-5 to TRBJ2-7, with 9 bases that match TRBD1. V lost 6 bases to trimming and J lost 5 bases; unmatched junction nucleotides: 11. The CDR3 totals 15 residues. Looked up from germline, CDR1 is MNHEY and CDR2 is SVGAGI. CDR3 bases: TGTGCCAGCAGCCCCCGGGACAGGGCAACCCACGAGCAGTACTTC. Translated: CASSPRDRATHEQYF.

The V call is TRBV4-2, the J call TRBJ1-6; D unresolved. From germline, CDR1 is LGHNA and CDR2 YNFKEQ. The CDR3 runs to 16 residues. Trimming pared 1 base from V and 5 bases from J, leaving 12 bases between. The CDR3 DNA is TGTGCCAGCAGCCAAGCGGCCGGGCGGGATAATTCACCCCTCCACTTT. Residues: CASSQAAGRDNSPLHF.

The genes are TRBV29-1 and TRBJ1-2, with no clear D. Germline CDR1 is SQVTM and CDR2 is ANQGSEA. V shed 6 bases and J shed 3 bases, with 14 bases lying between them. CDR3 length: 13 residues. CDR3 protein: CSVPGGGYYGYTF. CDR3 DNA: TGCAGCGTCCCCGGAGGAGGGTACTATGGCTACACCTTC.

The chain joins TRBV5-1 to TRBJ1-1; 7 positions agree with TRBD1. The germline V gene has CDR1 SGHRS and CDR2 YFSETQ. This CDR3 contains 15 residues. Trimming at V came to 0 bases and at J to 6 bases, leaving 8 bases not matched to a gene. CDR3: CASSLGQGSFAEAFF. CDR3 bases: TGCGCCAGCAGCTTGGGACAGGGAAGTTTCGCTGAAGCTTTCTTT.

The V and J genes are TRBV6-2 or TRBV6-3 and TRBJ2-1; 8 bases line up with TRBD2. V dropped 0 bases and J dropped 1; count of bases not matched to a gene: 5. Germline V gene data show CDR1 as MNHEY and CDR2 as SVGEGT. CDR3 length: 17 amino acids. The CDR3 is CASSYSLTSASYNEQFF. Here the CDR3 DNA reads TGTGCCAGCAGTTACTCCTTGACTAGCGCGTCCTACAATGAGCAGTTCTTC.

This chain joins TRBV20-1 and TRBJ2-2; D ambiguous. This CDR3 is 14 amino acids long. Germline V gene lookup returns CDR1 DFQATT and CDR2 SNEGSKA (reference sequence). Trimming took off 3 bases at V and 5 bases at J, with 13 bases between the two ends. CDR3 sequence (DNA): TGCAGTGCTAGTCCTTCAGTCGGGACCGGGGAGCTGTTTTTT. Translated: CSASPSVGTGELFF.

The chain links TRBV19 to TRBJ1-5, with 7 bases fitting TRBD1. The CDR3 runs to 14 residues. Germline-derived CDR1 and CDR2 are LNHDA and SQIVND (reference sequence). Trimming cost V 3 bases and J 5 bases; bases outside gene matches: 4. CDR3 sequence reads: CASSIDRADQPQHF. In DNA, the CDR3 is TGTGCCAGTAGTATTGACAGGGCGGATCAGCCCCAGCATTTT.

This chain uses TRBV6-5 with TRBJ2-3, with 8 nucleotides matching TRBD2. V gave up 8 bases and J gave up 4 bases; unmatched junction bases: 8. This CDR3 spans 14 amino acids. The V gene's germline CDR1 is MNHEY and CDR2 SVGAGI. CDR3 in amino acids: CASGAGGRPDTQYF. CDR3 nucleotide sequence: TGTGCCAGCGGGGCGGGGGGCCGCCCAGATACGCAGTATTTT.

The rearrangement joins TRBV6-2 or TRBV6-3 to TRBJ1-5; unclear D gene. Germline loops: CDR1 MNHEY, CDR2 SVGEGT. The CDR3 spans 16 residues. Trimming removed 2 bases at V and 5 bases at J, with 16 bases between. The CDR3 is CASSYVPSGKDQPQHF. As DNA, the CDR3 is TGTGCCAGCAGTTACGTCCCCTCGGGAAAAGATCAGCCCCAGCATTTT.

The V gene is TRBV5-1, the J gene TRBJ2-2; a weak D match, TRBD1 (6 bases). Germline V gene data show CDR1 as SGHRS and CDR2 as YFSETQ. The CDR3 is 13 amino acids. Trimming shortened V by 1 base and J by 6 bases, and 7 bases separated the two germline ends. The CDR3 coding sequence is TGCGCCAGCAGCTTGCAGGGGTCCGGGGAGCTGTTTTTT. Translating it yields CASSLQGSGELFF.

This clone was recorded a few times. The chain is built from TRBV5-4 and TRBJ2-1, with 10 bases identical to TRBD2. CDR3 size: 16 residues. Germline loops: CDR1 SGHNT, CDR2 YYREEE (reference sequence). J gave up 1 base and V 3 bases, and 4 bases lay outside the gene matches. The DNA of the CDR3 is TGTGCCAGCAGCTCCGAGACTAGCGGGTCCTACAATGAGCAGTTCTTC. Amino acids: CASSSETSGSYNEQFF.

This chain links TRBV5-1 with TRBJ2-3, with a tentative D call TRBD1 (5 bases). The CDR3 totals 15 residues. Germline loops: CDR1 SGHRS, CDR2 YFSETQ. With 1 base removed from V and 1 base from J, the gap between germline ends came to 10 bases. CDR3 nucleotide sequence: TGCGCCAGCAGCTTGAGGGGCGCTGGCACAGATACGCAGTATTTT. Translation: CASSLRGAGTDTQYF.

The chain employs TRBV3-1 (or the pseudogene TRBV3-2) and TRBJ1-4; tentatively, D is TRBD1 (5 bases). There are 11 residues in the CDR3. Germline CDR1 and CDR2: LGHDT and YNNKEL (reference sequence). Deletions cut 3 bases from V and 11 bases from J, with 7 bases between. The DNA of the CDR3 is TGTGCCAGCAGCCAGGGGGGGAAACTGTTTTTT. Translation: CASSQGGKLFF.

This chain links TRBV4-2 with TRBJ1-1; 8 bases fit TRBD1. V lost 1 base to trimming and J lost 1 base; unmatched junction nucleotides: 2. From germline, CDR1 is LGHNA and CDR2 YNFKEQ. The CDR3 contains 15 residues. The CDR3 nucleotides read TGTGCCAGCAGCCAAGTCGGACAGGGGAACACTGAAGCTTTCTTT. Its protein product is CASSQVGQGNTEAFF.

The chain is built from TRBV7-2 and TRBJ2-5; TRBD2 is a possible D gene (5 bases). V was cut by 3 bases and J by 5 bases, with 7 bases left in between. CDR1 is SGHTA, CDR2 FQGNSA, per germline. The CDR3 contains 12 residues. Written as DNA, the CDR3 is TGTGCCAGCAGCTTGGTAGCGGAGACCCAGTACTTC. Translation gives CASSLVAETQYF.

The chain is built from TRBV7-9 and TRBJ1-3; the match to TRBD1 covers 7 bases. The CDR3 extends over 17 amino acids. After removal of 2 bases from V and 4 bases from J, the junction contained 11 bases not matched to a gene. Germline CDR1 reads SEHNR; CDR2 reads FQNEAQ (reference sequence). The CDR3 here is CASSLIYGTALGNTIYF. The DNA for the CDR3 is TGTGCCAGCAGCTTAATCTACGGGACAGCCCTAGGAAACACCATATATTTT.

The DNA for the CDR3 is TGTGCCAGCAGCGTAGGCGCCTCTCTGGCGGGAGAGACCCAGTACTTC. Protein sequence: CASSVGASLAGETQYF. This chain links TRBV9 with TRBJ2-5; possible D gene TRBD2, 5 bases. Germline V gene sequence: CDR1 SGDLS, CDR2 YYNGEE. V lost 0 bases and J lost 4, with 16 bases in between. This CDR3 region has 16 residues.

This chain connects TRBV4-2 to TRBJ2-3; D is perhaps TRBD2 (6 bases). This CDR3 spans 17 amino acids. The V end lost 0 bases, the J end lost 0 bases, and 13 bases lay between the germline ends. From germline, CDR1 is LGHNA and CDR2 YNFKEQ. CDR3 protein: CASSQDGLATSTDTQYF. The CDR3 DNA is TGTGCCAGCAGCCAAGATGGGCTAGCGACTAGCACAGATACGCAGTATTTT.